The source of this T cell receptor beta chain is a study of T cells after yellow fever vaccination. Study-wide results and limits: Shared CD4/CD8 clonotypes were a small share, likely from convergent recombination.

This clonotype came up a few times. As yet, its antigen is unknown. TCRdb recomputed calls from the 5' RACE reads with MiXCR, one row per CDR3 protein. Here the sample spans more than 450,000 distinct CDR3 sequences, just over 20% being singletons. CDR3 size: 13 residues. Germline assignment: CDR1 KGHDR and CDR2 SFDVKD. Trimming shortened V by 4 bases and J by 14 bases, and 18 bases separated the two germline ends. The receptor was derived from a man aged 18 to 29 who received the YFV17D yellow fever vaccine. The rearrangement uses TRBV24-1 and TRBJ2-3, with D perhaps TRBD1 (5 bases). The starting material was PBMCs, obtained less than 25 days after the first yellow fever vaccination. The CDR3 bases are TGTGCCACCAGTGACCCGAACAGGCAGATCACGTATTTT. Translating it yields CATSDPNRQITYF.